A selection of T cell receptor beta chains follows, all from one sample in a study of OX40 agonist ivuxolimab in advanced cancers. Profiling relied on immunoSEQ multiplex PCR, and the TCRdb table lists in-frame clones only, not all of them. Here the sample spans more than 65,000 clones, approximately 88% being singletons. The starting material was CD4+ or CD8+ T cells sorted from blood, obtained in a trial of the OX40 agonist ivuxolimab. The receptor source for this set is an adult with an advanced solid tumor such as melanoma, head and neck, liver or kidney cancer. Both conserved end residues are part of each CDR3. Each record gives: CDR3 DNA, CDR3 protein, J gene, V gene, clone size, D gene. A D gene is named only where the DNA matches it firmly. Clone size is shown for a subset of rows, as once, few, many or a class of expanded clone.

CDR3 DNA: TGTGCCAGTGCACCAACCCAGGGCCCTATGAACTATGGCTACACCTTC; CDR3 protein: CASAPTQGPMNYGYTF; J gene: TRBJ1-2; V gene: TRBV19; clone size: few; D gene: -
CDR3 DNA: TGTGCCAGCAGTTATTTAGTCGCAAATGAGCAGTTCTTC; CDR3 protein: CASSYLVANEQFF; J gene: TRBJ2-1; V gene: TRBV6-6; clone size: few; D gene: -
CDR3 DNA: TGTGCCAGCAGTGCCCCAGGGGTGCGCTATGGCTACACCTTC; CDR3 protein: CASSAPGVRYGYTF; J gene: TRBJ1-2; V gene: TRBV25-1; clone size: many; D gene: -
CDR3 DNA: TGTGCCAGCAGTGAAGCGCTCCAGGGGGGATATCAGCCCCAGCATTTT; CDR3 protein: CASSEALQGGYQPQHF; J gene: TRBJ1-5; V gene: TRBV6-1; clone size: -; D gene: TRBD1
CDR3 DNA: TGTGCTAGTAGGACGACTAGCACAGATACGCAGTATTTT; CDR3 protein: CASRTTSTDTQYF; J gene: TRBJ2-3; V gene: TRBV12-5; clone size: few; D gene: -
CDR3 DNA: TGTGCCAGCAGTGGGGACGGGACTCTTGGGGAGCAGTTCTTC; CDR3 protein: CASSGDGTLGEQFF; J gene: TRBJ2-1; V gene: TRBV6-1; clone size: -; D gene: -
CDR3 DNA: TGCGCCAGCAGCCAAGTAACCGGGACAGGGACCCCCTACGAGCAGTACTTC; CDR3 protein: CASSQVTGTGTPYEQYF; J gene: TRBJ2-7; V gene: TRBV5-1; clone size: -; D gene: TRBD1
CDR3 DNA: TGTGCCAGCAGTGGACCGGGACAGGGGGTACGCGGCTACACCTTC; CDR3 protein: CASSGPGQGVRGYTF; J gene: TRBJ1-2; V gene: TRBV6-6; clone size: -; D gene: TRBD1
CDR3 DNA: TGTGCCAGCAGCTTAGAACTAGTTCCTCCCGGGGAGCTGTTTTTT; CDR3 protein: CASSLELVPPGELFF; J gene: TRBJ2-2; V gene: TRBV7-8; clone size: -; D gene: -
CDR3 DNA: TGTGCCAGCAGCCCCCACTCATCCGGGACAGGGGGCGTAATTTCCTACGAGCAGTACTTC; CDR3 protein: CASSPHSSGTGGVISYEQYF; J gene: TRBJ2-7; V gene: TRBV7-8; clone size: -; D gene: TRBD1
CDR3 DNA: TGTGCCAGCAGCCAAGTCAGGGAGGACACTGAAGCTTTCTTT; CDR3 protein: CASSQVREDTEAFF; J gene: TRBJ1-1; V gene: TRBV4-2; clone size: -; D gene: -
CDR3 DNA: TGTGCCAGCTCACCACAGCGCCTATCAACTAATGAAAAACTGTTTTTT; CDR3 protein: CASSPQRLSTNEKLFF; J gene: TRBJ1-4; V gene: TRBV18; clone size: -; D gene: -
CDR3 DNA: TGTGCCAGCAGCTCCCCCGGGGGTTCTAACTATGGCTACACCTTC; CDR3 protein: CASSSPGGSNYGYTF; J gene: TRBJ1-2; V gene: TRBV14; clone size: -; D gene: -
CDR3 DNA: TGTGCCAGCAGTTCACCAGGACAGCCAACCTACGAGCAGTACTTC; CDR3 protein: CASSSPGQPTYEQYF; J gene: TRBJ2-7; V gene: TRBV6-5; clone size: -; D gene: -
CDR3 DNA: TGTGCCAGCAGCCCATGGCCCCAGAACACTGAAGCTTTCTTT; CDR3 protein: CASSPWPQNTEAFF; J gene: TRBJ1-1; V gene: TRBV5-5; clone size: -; D gene: -
CDR3 DNA: TGCGCCAGCAGCCGCTACGGACTAGCGGGGGGGCTGGGAGATACGCAGTATTTT; CDR3 protein: CASSRYGLAGGLGDTQYF; J gene: TRBJ2-3; V gene: TRBV10-2; clone size: -; D gene: TRBD2
CDR3 DNA: TGTGCCAGCAGTTCTCTTTCAGGGGGCTTGTACAATGAGCAGTTCTTC; CDR3 protein: CASSSLSGGLYNEQFF; J gene: TRBJ2-1; V gene: TRBV6-5; clone size: -; D gene: TRBD1
CDR3 DNA: TGCGCCAGCAGGCTGACTAGCAGCTCCAATGAGCAGTTCTTC; CDR3 protein: CASRLTSSSNEQFF; J gene: TRBJ2-1; V gene: TRBV5-1; clone size: -; D gene: TRBD2
CDR3 DNA: TGTGCCAGCAGTGAGTTTCAGAGTAGCAATCAGCCCCAGCATTTT; CDR3 protein: CASSEFQSSNQPQHF; J gene: TRBJ1-5; V gene: TRBV2; clone size: -; D gene: -
CDR3 DNA: TGTGCCAGCAGCCAATTGAGGTCAGGGGTTCGCGGCTACACCTTC; CDR3 protein: CASSQLRSGVRGYTF; J gene: TRBJ1-2; V gene: TRBV16; clone size: -; D gene: -
CDR3 DNA: TGTGCCAGCAGGGTAACGGGGAGCAATCAGCCCCAGCATTTT; CDR3 protein: CASRVTGSNQPQHF; J gene: TRBJ1-5; V gene: TRBV19; clone size: -; D gene: -
CDR3 DNA: TGTGCCAGCAGCACCCGACTGCCTAGCACAGATACGCAGTATTTT; CDR3 protein: CASSTRLPSTDTQYF; J gene: TRBJ2-3; V gene: TRBV11-2; clone size: -; D gene: -
CDR3 DNA: TGCAGCGTTGGGGAGGGGGGCTACGAACAGTACTTC; CDR3 protein: CSVGEGGYEQYF; J gene: TRBJ2-7; V gene: TRBV29-1; clone size: -; D gene: -
CDR3 DNA: TGTGCCAGCAGTGTCCAGCGGGGGTTGGATGAGCAGTTCTTC; CDR3 protein: CASSVQRGLDEQFF; J gene: TRBJ2-1; V gene: TRBV6-1; clone size: -; D gene: TRBD2
CDR3 DNA: TGTGCCATCAGTGACGTAATTTTGAACACTGAAGCTTTCTTT; CDR3 protein: CAISDVILNTEAFF; J gene: TRBJ1-1; V gene: TRBV10-3; clone size: -; D gene: -
CDR3 DNA: TGCGCCAGCAGCGGACAGACCAATTCACCCCTCCACTTT; CDR3 protein: CASSGQTNSPLHF; J gene: TRBJ1-6; V gene: TRBV10-1; clone size: few; D gene: -
CDR3 DNA: TGTGCCAGCAGCCCCCGGGACAAAGAGCAGTTCTTC; CDR3 protein: CASSPRDKEQFF; J gene: TRBJ2-1; V gene: TRBV2; clone size: -; D gene: -
CDR3 DNA: TGTGCCAGCTCACCACCGGCGGGGGGGAATGAGCAGTTCTTC; CDR3 protein: CASSPPAGGNEQFF; J gene: TRBJ2-1; V gene: TRBV18; clone size: -; D gene: TRBD2
CDR3 DNA: TGTGCCAGCAGCTTAACCGTTGGGGCGGGGCAGCCCCAGCATTTT; CDR3 protein: CASSLTVGAGQPQHF; J gene: TRBJ1-5; V gene: TRBV7-2; clone size: once; D gene: -
CDR3 DNA: TGTGCCAGCAGTCAACAGAATAACTATGGCTACACCTTC; CDR3 protein: CASSQQNNYGYTF; J gene: TRBJ1-2; V gene: TRBV2; clone size: -; D gene: -
CDR3 DNA: TGTGCCAGCAGTCCCTACAGCTACGAGCAGTACTTC; CDR3 protein: CASSPYSYEQYF; J gene: TRBJ2-7; V gene: TRBV28; clone size: -; D gene: -
CDR3 DNA: TGTGCCAGCAGACAAGGGACTAGCGGGGTCAACGAGCAGTACTTC; CDR3 protein: CASRQGTSGVNEQYF; J gene: TRBJ2-7; V gene: TRBV27; clone size: -; D gene: TRBD2
CDR3 DNA: TGCGCCAGCAGTGAAGGGACAGGGAACACCGGGGAGCTGTTTTTT; CDR3 protein: CASSEGTGNTGELFF; J gene: TRBJ2-2; V gene: TRBV10-1; clone size: -; D gene: TRBD1
CDR3 DNA: TGCGCCAGCAGTCAATCTGCCAGGGGGAAGGCGAATTCACCCCTCCACTTT; CDR3 protein: CASSQSARGKANSPLHF; J gene: TRBJ1-6; V gene: TRBV23-1; clone size: -; D gene: TRBD1
CDR3 DNA: TGTGCCTGGAAATGGGGGAACACTGAAGCTTTCTTT; CDR3 protein: CAWKWGNTEAFF; J gene: TRBJ1-1; V gene: TRBV30; clone size: -; D gene: -
CDR3 DNA: TGCGCCAGCAGCATCAGGGGGCTCAGCACAGATACGCAGTATTTT; CDR3 protein: CASSIRGLSTDTQYF; J gene: TRBJ2-3; V gene: TRBV5-1; clone size: -; D gene: TRBD1
CDR3 DNA: TGTGCCAGCAGCTTGGGTACAGCTACTAACTATGGCTACACCTTC; CDR3 protein: CASSLGTATNYGYTF; J gene: TRBJ1-2; V gene: TRBV5-4; clone size: -; D gene: -
CDR3 DNA: TGTGCCATCAGATTGACAGGGGGCGATAAGTCGGGTGAGCAGTTCTTC; CDR3 protein: CAIRLTGGDKSGEQFF; J gene: TRBJ2-1; V gene: TRBV10-3; clone size: -; D gene: TRBD1
CDR3 DNA: TGCGCCAGCAGCTCCGCTAGCTTACAAGAGACCCAGTACTTC; CDR3 protein: CASSSASLQETQYF; J gene: TRBJ2-5; V gene: TRBV5-1; clone size: -; D gene: -
CDR3 DNA: TGTGCCAGCAGTGAAGCAAGCTCCTATAATTCACCCCTCCACTTT; CDR3 protein: CASSEASSYNSPLHF; J gene: TRBJ1-6; V gene: TRBV6-1; clone size: -; D gene: -
CDR3 DNA: TGTGCCAGCAGCTTAGATCCCCAGGGAATTCAAGCTTTCTTT; CDR3 protein: CASSLDPQGIQAFF; J gene: TRBJ1-1; V gene: TRBV11-2; clone size: -; D gene: -
CDR3 DNA: TGTGCCAGCAACAAAGCGGAAACTAGCGGGGCCGGGGATACGCAGTATTTT; CDR3 protein: CASNKAETSGAGDTQYF; J gene: TRBJ2-3; V gene: TRBV7-9; clone size: -; D gene: TRBD2
CDR3 DNA: TGTGCCACCCCAGAAAACAGTAAGGACACTGAAGCTTTCTTT; CDR3 protein: CATPENSKDTEAFF; J gene: TRBJ1-1; V gene: TRBV6-5; clone size: -; D gene: -
CDR3 DNA: TGTGCCAGCAGTGTTGGTAGCCCTGGAGAGACCCAGTACTTC; CDR3 protein: CASSVGSPGETQYF; J gene: TRBJ2-5; V gene: TRBV2; clone size: -; D gene: -
CDR3 DNA: TGTGCCAGCAGCTCACAGGAGAACACTGAAGCTTTCTTT; CDR3 protein: CASSSQENTEAFF; J gene: TRBJ1-1; V gene: TRBV7-9; clone size: -; D gene: -
CDR3 DNA: TGTGCCAGTAGTATATCGGGACAGAAAGCAAACACCATATATTTT; CDR3 protein: CASSISGQKANTIYF; J gene: TRBJ1-3; V gene: TRBV19; clone size: -; D gene: TRBD1